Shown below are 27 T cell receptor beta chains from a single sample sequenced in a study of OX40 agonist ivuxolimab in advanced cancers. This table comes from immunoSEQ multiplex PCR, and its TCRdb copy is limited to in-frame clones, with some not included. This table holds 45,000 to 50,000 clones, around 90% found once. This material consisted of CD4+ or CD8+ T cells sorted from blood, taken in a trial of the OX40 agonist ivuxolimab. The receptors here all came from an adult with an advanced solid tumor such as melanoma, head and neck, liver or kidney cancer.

The CDR3 DNA reads TGCGCCAGCAGCCAAGCGGGGTGGGGCAATGAGCAGTTCTTC. Its translation is CASSQAGWGNEQFF. This sequence joins TRBV4-1 and TRBJ2-1, with D possibly being TRBD2 (5 bases). From germline, CDR1 is MGHRA and CDR2 YSYEKL. Trimming removed 1 base from V and 6 bases from J, with 10 bases in between. This CDR3 is built from 14 residues.

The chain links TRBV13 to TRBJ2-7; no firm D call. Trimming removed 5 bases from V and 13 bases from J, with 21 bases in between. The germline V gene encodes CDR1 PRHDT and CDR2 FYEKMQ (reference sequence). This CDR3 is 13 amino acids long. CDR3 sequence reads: CASSPPGAPDLYF. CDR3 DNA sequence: TGTGCCAGCAGCCCACCCGGTGCCCCCGACCTATACTTC.

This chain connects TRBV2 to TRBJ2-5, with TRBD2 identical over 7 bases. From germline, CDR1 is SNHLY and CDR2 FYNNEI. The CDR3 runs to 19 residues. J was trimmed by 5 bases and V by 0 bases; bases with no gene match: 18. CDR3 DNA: TGTGCCAGCAGTGAAGCGCCTGAACTGGGGCGGGAGATTAGTGAGACCCAGTACTTC. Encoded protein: CASSEAPELGREISETQYF.

CDR3 sequence (DNA): TGTGCCAGCAGCTCCTTATTCTTAGCATCAGATACGCAGTATTTT. As protein: CASSSLFLASDTQYF. J is TRBJ2-3 and V is TRBV7-9, with D unclear. Germline V gene sequence: CDR1 SEHNR, CDR2 FQNEAQ (reference sequence). The CDR3 contains 15 residues. Trimming stripped 4 bases from V and 4 bases from J, with 15 bases between.

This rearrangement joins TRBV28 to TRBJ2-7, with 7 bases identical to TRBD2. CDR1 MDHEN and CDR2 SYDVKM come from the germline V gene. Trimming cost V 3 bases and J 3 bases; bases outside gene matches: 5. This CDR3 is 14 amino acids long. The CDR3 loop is CASSLPGTNYEQYF. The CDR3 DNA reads TGTGCCAGCAGTTTGCCAGGGACTAACTACGAGCAGTACTTC. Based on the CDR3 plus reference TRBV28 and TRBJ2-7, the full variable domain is DVKVTQSSRYLVKRTGEKVFLECVQDMDHENMFWYRQDPGLGLRLIYFSYDVKMKEKGDIPEGYSVSREKKERFSLILESASTNQTSMYLCASSLPGTNYEQYFGPGTRLTVT.

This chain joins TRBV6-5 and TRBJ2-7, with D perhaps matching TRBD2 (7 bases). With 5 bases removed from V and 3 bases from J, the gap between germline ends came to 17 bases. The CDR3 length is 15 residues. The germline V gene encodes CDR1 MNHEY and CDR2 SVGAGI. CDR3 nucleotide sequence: TGTGCCAGCAGTCCAGGGGCGGGGGCGTACTACGAGCAGTACTTC. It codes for CASSPGAGAYYEQYF.

CDR3 DNA: TGTGCCAGCAGCTTAATCGTTCGGGCTGGGGCCAACGTCCTGACTTTC. This codes for CASSLIVRAGANVLTF. The chain recombines TRBV11-2 with TRBJ2-6; no definite D call. The V gene's germline CDR1 is SGHAT and CDR2 FQNNGV. This CDR3 is built from 16 residues. Between the trimmed V and J ends, which lost 2 bases and 2 bases, there was a span of 10 bases.

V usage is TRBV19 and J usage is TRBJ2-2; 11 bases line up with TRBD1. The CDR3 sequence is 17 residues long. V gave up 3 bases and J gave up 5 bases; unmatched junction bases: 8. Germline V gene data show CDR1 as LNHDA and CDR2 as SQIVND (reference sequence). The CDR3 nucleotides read TGTGCCAGTAGTATCCAGGACAGGGGGCTGAGAACCGGGGAGCTGTTTTTT. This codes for CASSIQDRGLRTGELFF.

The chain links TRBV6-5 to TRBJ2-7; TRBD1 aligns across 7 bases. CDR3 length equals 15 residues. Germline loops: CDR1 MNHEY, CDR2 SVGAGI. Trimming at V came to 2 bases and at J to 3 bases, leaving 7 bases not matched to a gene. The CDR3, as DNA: TGTGCCAGCAGTTACCGACGGACAGGCATCTACGAGCAGTACTTC. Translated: CASSYRRTGIYEQYF.

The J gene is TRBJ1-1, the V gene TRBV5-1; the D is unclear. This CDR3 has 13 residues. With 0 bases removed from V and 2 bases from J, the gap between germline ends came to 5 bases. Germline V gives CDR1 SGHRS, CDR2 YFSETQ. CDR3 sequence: CASSLVRNTEAFF. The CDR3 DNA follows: TGCGCCAGCAGCTTGGTCCGCAACACTGAAGCTTTCTTT.

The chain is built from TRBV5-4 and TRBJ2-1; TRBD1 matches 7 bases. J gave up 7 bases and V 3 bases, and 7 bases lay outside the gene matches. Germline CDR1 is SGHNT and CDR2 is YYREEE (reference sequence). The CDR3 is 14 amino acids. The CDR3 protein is CASSYNRGRNEQFF. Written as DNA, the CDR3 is TGTGCCAGCAGCTACAACAGGGGCAGAAATGAGCAGTTCTTC.

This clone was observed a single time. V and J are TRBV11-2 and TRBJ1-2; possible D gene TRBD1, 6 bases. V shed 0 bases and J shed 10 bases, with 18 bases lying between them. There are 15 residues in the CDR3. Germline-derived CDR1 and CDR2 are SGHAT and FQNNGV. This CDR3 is CASSLDRTGSSDYTF. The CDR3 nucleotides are TGTGCCAGCAGCTTAGATCGAACAGGGTCTAGTGACTACACCTTC. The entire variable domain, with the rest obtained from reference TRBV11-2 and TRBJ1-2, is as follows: EAGVAQSPRYKIIEKRQSVAFWCNPISGHATLYWYQQILGQGPKLLIQFQNNGVVDDSQLPKDRFSAERLKGVDSTLKIQPAKLEDSAVYLCASSLDRTGSSDYTFGSGTRLTVV.

As DNA, the CDR3 is TGTGCCAGCAGTGAAGTCAGCGGGGCGCAAGAGACCCAGTACTTC. Its protein is CASSEVSGAQETQYF. The rearrangement links TRBV2 to TRBJ2-5; 7 nucleotides match TRBD2. The CDR3 runs to 15 residues. V trimming: 1 base; J trimming: 2 bases; junction bases outside the gene matches: 4. Germline-derived CDR1 and CDR2 are SNHLY and FYNNEI.

The CDR3: CASRDISETQYF. In DNA, the CDR3 is TGTGCCAGCAGGGACATTTCAGAGACCCAGTACTTC. The rearrangement links TRBV7-6 to TRBJ2-5; D possibly corresponds to TRBD1 (5 bases). Per the germline V gene, CDR1 is SGHVS and CDR2 is FNYEAQ. V was cut by 6 bases and J by 4 bases, with 9 bases left in between. There are 12 residues in the CDR3.

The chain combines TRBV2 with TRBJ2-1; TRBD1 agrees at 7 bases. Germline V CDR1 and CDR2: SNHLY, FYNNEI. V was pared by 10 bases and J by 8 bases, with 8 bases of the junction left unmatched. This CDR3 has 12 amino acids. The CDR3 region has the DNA TGTGCCACCGGGACAGCGAGACATGAGCAGTTCTTC. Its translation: CATGTARHEQFF.

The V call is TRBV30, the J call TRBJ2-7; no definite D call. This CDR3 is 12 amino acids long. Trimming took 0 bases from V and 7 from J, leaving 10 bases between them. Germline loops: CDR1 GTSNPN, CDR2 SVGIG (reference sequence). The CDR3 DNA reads TGTGCCTGGAGTGTAGGTCGTCTAGAGCAGTACTTC. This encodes CAWSVGRLEQYF.

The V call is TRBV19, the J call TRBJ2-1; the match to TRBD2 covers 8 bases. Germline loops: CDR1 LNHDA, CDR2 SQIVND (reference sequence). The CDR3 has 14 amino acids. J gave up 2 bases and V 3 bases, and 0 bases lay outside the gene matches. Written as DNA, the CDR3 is TGTGCCAGTAGTATGACTAGCGCCTACAATGAGCAGTTCTTC. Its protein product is CASSMTSAYNEQFF.

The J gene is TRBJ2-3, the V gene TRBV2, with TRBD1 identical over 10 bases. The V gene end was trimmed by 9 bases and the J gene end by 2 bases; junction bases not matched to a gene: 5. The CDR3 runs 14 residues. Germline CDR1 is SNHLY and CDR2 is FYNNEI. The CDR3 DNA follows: TGTGCCAGGACTGACAGGGGGCCCACAGATACGCAGTATTTT. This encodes CARTDRGPTDTQYF.

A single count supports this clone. The CDR3 coding sequence is TGTGCCAGCAGCTTAGGGACAAGCCACTACGAGCAGTACTTC. Residues: CASSLGTSHYEQYF. This chain joins TRBV5-4 and TRBJ2-7, with D possibly being TRBD1 (6 bases). There are 14 residues in the CDR3. Germline loops: CDR1 SGHNT, CDR2 YYREEE (reference sequence). With 2 bases removed from V and 3 bases from J, the gap between germline ends came to 12 bases. Full variable domain (missing parts from reference TRBV5-4 and TRBJ2-7): ETGVTQSPTHLIKTRGQQVTLRCSSQSGHNTVSWYQQALGQGPQFIFQYYREEENGRGNFPPRFSGLQFPNYSSELNVNALELDDSALYLCASSLGTSHYEQYFGPGTRLTVT.

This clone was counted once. The DNA for the CDR3 is TGTGCCAGCTCACCACCGAATAGCGGAGAGACCCAGTACTTC. Residues: CASSPPNSGETQYF. The chain couples TRBV18 to TRBJ2-5, with D possibly matching TRBD2 (6 bases). Trimming pared 0 bases from V and 4 bases from J, leaving 9 bases between. This CDR3 is 14 amino acids long. The germline CDR1 and CDR2 sequences are KGHSH and LQKENI.

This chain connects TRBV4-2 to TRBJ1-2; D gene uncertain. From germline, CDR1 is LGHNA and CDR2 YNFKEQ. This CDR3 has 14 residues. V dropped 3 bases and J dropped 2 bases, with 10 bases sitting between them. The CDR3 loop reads CASSQAPNNYGYTF. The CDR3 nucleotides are TGTGCCAGCAGCCAGGCCCCCAACAACTATGGCTACACCTTC.

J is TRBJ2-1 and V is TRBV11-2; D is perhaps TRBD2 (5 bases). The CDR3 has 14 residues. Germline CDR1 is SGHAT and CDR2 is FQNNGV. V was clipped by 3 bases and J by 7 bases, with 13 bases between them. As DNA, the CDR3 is TGTGCCAGCAGCTTTCTCAGCGGTCGAAATGAGCAGTTCTTC. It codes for CASSFLSGRNEQFF.

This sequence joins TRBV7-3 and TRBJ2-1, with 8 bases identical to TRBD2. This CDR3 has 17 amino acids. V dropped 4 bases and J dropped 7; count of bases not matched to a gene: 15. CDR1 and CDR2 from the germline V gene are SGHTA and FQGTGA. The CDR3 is CASSSSTSASLVNEQFF. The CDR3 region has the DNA TGTGCCAGCAGCTCTTCGACTAGCGCCTCTCTTGTAAATGAGCAGTTCTTC.

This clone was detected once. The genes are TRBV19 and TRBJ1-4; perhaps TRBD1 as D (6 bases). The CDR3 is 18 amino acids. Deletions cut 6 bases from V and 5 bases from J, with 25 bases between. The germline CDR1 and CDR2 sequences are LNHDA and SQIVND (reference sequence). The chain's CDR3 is CASSPLQGYTRSNEKLFF. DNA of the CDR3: TGTGCCAGTAGCCCACTACAGGGCTACACCAGAAGCAATGAAAAACTGTTTTTT.

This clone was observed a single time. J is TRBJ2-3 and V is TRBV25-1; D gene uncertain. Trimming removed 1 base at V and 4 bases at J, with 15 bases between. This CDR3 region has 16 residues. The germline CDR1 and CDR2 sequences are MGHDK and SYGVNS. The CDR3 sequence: CASSELYVREADTQYF. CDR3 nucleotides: TGTGCCAGCAGTGAATTGTACGTCAGAGAAGCAGATACGCAGTATTTT.

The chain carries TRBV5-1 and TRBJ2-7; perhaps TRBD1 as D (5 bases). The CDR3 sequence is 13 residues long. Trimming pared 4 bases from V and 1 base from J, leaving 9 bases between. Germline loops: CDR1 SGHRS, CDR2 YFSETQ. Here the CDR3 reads CASSLTVSYEQYF. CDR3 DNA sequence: TGCGCCAGCAGCCTGACAGTTTCCTACGAGCAGTACTTC.

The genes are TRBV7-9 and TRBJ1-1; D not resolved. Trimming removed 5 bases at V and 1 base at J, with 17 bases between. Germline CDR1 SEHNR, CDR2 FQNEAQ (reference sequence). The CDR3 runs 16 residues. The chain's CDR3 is CASSPIIRRTNTEAFF. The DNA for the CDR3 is TGTGCCAGCAGCCCGATAATCCGACGCACGAACACTGAAGCTTTCTTT.